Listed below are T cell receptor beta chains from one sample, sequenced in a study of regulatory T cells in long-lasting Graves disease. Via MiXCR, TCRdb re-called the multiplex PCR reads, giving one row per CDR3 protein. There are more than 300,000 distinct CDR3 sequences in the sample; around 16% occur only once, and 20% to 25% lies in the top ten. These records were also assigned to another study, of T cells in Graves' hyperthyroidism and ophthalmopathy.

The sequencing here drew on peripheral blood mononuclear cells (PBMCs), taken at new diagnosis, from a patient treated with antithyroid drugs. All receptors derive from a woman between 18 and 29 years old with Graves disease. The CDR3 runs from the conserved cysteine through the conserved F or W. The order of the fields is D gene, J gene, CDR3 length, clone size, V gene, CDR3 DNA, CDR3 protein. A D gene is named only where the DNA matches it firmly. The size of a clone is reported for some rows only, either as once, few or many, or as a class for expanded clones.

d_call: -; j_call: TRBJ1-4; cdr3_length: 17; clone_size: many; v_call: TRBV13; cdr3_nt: TGTGCCAGCAGACCCCCCTGGAGGGCCGCAACTAATGAAAAACTGTTTTTT; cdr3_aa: CASRPPWRAATNEKLFF
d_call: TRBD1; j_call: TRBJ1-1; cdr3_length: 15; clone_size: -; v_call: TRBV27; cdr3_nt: TGTGCCAGCAGTTCGGGACAGGCTTACCCCCCGGAGGCTTTCTTT; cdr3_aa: CASSSGQAYPPEAFF
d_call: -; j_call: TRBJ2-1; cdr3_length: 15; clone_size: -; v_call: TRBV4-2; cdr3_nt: TGTGCCAGCAGCCTCCCTGAGGGGGATCACAATGAGCAGTTCTTC; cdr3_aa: CASSLPEGDHNEQFF
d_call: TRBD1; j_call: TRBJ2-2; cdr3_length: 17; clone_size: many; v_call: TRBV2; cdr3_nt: TGTGCCAGCACCCAATACCCGGGGACAGGGAATACCGGGGAGCTGTTTTTT; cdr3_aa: CASTQYPGTGNTGELFF
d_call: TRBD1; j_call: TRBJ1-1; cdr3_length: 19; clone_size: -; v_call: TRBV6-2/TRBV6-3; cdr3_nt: TGTGCCAGCAGTCCGGGACAGGGTCTATCGGGGAAAATGAACACTGAAGCTTTCTTT; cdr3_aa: CASSPGQGLSGKMNTEAFF
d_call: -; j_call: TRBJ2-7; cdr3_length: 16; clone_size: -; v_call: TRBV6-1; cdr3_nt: TGTGCCAGCAGTGAAGCGAAAACAGGGGGGGCCTACGAGCAGTACTTC; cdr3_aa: CASSEAKTGGAYEQYF
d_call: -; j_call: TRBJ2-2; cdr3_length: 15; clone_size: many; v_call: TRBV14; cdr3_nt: TGTGCCAGCAGCCATAAGGAGGGGATTCACGGGGAGCTGTTTTTT; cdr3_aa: CASSHKEGIHGELFF
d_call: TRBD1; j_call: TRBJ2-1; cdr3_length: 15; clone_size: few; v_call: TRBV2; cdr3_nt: TGTGCCAGCAGTGGCAGGGGGCATGCGTACAATGAGCAGTTCTTC; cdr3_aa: CASSGRGHAYNEQFF
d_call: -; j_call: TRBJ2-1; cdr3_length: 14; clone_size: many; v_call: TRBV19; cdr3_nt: TGTGCCAGTAGTACCTCTTGGCGGGATGGGGAGCAGTTCTTC; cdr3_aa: CASSTSWRDGEQFF
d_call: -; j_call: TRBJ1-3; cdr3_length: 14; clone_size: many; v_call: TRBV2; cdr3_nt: TGTGCCAGCAGGGAGGGGACTTCGGGAAACACCATATATTTT; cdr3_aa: CASREGTSGNTIYF
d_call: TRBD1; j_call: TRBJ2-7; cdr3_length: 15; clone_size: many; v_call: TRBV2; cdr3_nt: TGTGCCACCTTAAGAGCGACAGGGGGCTTTTACGAGCAGTACTTC; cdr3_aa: CATLRATGGFYEQYF
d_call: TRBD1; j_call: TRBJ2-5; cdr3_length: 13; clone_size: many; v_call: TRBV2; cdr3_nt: TGTGCCAGCACGACAGGGGTCCTGGAGACCCAGTACTTC; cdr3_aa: CASTTGVLETQYF
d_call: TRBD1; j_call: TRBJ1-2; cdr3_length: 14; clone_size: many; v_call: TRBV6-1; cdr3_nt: TGTGCCAGCAGTGGAAGACAGGGAACAAGGGGCTACACCTTC; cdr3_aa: CASSGRQGTRGYTF
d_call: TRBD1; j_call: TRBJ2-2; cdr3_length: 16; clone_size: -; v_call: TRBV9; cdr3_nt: TGTGCCAGCAGCGCTACGACAGGGCTGAACACCGGGGAGCTGTTTTTT; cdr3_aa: CASSATTGLNTGELFF
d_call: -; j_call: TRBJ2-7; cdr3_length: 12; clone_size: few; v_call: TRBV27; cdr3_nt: TGTGCCAGCATGGACAGCTCCTACGAGCAGTACTTC; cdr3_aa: CASMDSSYEQYF
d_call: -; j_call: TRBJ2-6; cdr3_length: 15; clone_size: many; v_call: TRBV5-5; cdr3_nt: TGTGCCAGCAGCTTGGCAGTCTCTGGGGCCAACGTCCTGACTTTC; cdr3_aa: CASSLAVSGANVLTF
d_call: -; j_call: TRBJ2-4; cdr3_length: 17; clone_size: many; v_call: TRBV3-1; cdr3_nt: TGTGCCAGCAGCCAAGTTGAAAGGGGCCGGTCCAAAAACATTCAGTACTTC; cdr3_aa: CASSQVERGRSKNIQYF
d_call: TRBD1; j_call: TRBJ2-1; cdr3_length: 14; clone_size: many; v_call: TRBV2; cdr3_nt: TGTGCCGGCAGACAGGGTAGGGTGAACAATGAGCAGTTCTTC; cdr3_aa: CAGRQGRVNNEQFF
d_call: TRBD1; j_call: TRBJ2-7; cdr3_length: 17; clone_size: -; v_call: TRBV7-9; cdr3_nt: TGTGCCAGCAGCTTAGGCCGGACAGGAATTACGTACTACGAGCAGTACTTC; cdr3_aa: CASSLGRTGITYYEQYF
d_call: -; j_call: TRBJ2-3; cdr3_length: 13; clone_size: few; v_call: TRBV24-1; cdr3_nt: TGTGCCACCAGTGATGGATACACAGATACGCAGTATTTT; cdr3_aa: CATSDGYTDTQYF
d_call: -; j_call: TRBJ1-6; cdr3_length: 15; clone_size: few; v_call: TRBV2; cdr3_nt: TGTGCCAGCAGTGATGCGGCAGGCAATAATTCACCCCTCCACTTT; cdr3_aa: CASSDAAGNNSPLHF
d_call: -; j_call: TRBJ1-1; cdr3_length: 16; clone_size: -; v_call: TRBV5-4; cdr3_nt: TGTGCCAGCAGCATTGGTGGCGTACTCCTGAACACTGAAGCTTTCTTT; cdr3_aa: CASSIGGVLLNTEAFF
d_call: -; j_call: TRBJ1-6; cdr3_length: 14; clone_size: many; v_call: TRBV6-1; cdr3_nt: TGTGCCAGCAAGGCGACCGGGTCTGTGTCACCCCTCCACTTT; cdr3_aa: CASKATGSVSPLHF
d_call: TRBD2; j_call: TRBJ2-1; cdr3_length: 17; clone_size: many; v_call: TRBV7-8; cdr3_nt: TGTGCCAGCAGTCCACCCCAGACTAGCGGGAGACTAAATGAGCAGTTCTTC; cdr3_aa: CASSPPQTSGRLNEQFF
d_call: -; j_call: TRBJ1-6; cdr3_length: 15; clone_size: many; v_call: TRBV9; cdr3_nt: TGTGCCAGCAGCGCGCGACAGGACTATAATTCACCCCTCCACTTT; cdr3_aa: CASSARQDYNSPLHF
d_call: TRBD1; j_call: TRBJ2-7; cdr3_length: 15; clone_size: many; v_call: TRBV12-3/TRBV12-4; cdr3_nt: TGTGCCAGCAGTCAACAGGGGACAGGGTCCTACGAGCAGTACTTC; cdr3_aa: CASSQQGTGSYEQYF
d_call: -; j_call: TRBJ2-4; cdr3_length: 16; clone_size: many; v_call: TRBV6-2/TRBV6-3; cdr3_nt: TGTGCCAGCAGTGAGCGAGGGGGGTCGGCCAAAAACATTCAGTACTTC; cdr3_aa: CASSERGGSAKNIQYF
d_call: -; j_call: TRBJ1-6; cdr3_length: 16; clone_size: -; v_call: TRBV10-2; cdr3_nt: TGCGCCAGCAGTGAGTGGCAGGGAACGGAGAATTCACCCCTCCACTTT; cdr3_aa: CASSEWQGTENSPLHF
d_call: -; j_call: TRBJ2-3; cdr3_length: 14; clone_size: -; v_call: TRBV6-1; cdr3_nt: TGTGCCAGCGCTCGAGGGGAGCCCACAGATACGCAGTATTTT; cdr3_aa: CASARGEPTDTQYF
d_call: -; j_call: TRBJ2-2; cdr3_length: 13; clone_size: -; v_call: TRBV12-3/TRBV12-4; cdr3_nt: TGTGCCAGCAGTTCGAAGAGTACCGGGGAGCTGTTTTTT; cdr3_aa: CASSSKSTGELFF
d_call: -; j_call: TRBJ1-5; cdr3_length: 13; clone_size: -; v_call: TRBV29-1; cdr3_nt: TGCAGCGCCGGAGCAGGGGGCAATCAGCCCCAGCATTTT; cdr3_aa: CSAGAGGNQPQHF
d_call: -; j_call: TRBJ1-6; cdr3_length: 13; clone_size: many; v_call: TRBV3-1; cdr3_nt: TGTGCCAGCAGCCCCTCAGGGGATTCACCCCTCCACTTT; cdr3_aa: CASSPSGDSPLHF
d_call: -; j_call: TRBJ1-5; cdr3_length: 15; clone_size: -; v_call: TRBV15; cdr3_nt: TGTGCCACCAGCAGAGCCGGACAGTACAATCAGCCCCAGCATTTT; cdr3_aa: CATSRAGQYNQPQHF
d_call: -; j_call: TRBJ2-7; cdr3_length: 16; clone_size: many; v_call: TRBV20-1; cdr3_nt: TGCAGTGCCCTATCCCCCGACAGTCCGACTCAGCACGAGCAGTACTTC; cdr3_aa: CSALSPDSPTQHEQYF
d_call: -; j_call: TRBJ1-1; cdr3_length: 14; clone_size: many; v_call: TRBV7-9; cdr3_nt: TGTGCCAGCAGCTTAGTTCGGACGAACACTGAAGCTTTCTTT; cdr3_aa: CASSLVRTNTEAFF
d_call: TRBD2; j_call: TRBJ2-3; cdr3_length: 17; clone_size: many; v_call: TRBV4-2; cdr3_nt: TGTGCCAGCAGCCAAGATGAAGGGACTAGCGGTTTAGATACGCAGTATTTT; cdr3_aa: CASSQDEGTSGLDTQYF
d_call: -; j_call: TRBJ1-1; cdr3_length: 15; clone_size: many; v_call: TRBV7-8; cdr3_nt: TGTGCCAGCAGCTTAATTCAGGGCTCGAACACTGAAGCTTTCTTT; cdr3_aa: CASSLIQGSNTEAFF
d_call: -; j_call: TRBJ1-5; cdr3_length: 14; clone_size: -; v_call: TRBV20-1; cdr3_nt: TGCAGTGCTACGAAGGGACCGCCAAATCAGCCCCAGCATTTT; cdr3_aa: CSATKGPPNQPQHF